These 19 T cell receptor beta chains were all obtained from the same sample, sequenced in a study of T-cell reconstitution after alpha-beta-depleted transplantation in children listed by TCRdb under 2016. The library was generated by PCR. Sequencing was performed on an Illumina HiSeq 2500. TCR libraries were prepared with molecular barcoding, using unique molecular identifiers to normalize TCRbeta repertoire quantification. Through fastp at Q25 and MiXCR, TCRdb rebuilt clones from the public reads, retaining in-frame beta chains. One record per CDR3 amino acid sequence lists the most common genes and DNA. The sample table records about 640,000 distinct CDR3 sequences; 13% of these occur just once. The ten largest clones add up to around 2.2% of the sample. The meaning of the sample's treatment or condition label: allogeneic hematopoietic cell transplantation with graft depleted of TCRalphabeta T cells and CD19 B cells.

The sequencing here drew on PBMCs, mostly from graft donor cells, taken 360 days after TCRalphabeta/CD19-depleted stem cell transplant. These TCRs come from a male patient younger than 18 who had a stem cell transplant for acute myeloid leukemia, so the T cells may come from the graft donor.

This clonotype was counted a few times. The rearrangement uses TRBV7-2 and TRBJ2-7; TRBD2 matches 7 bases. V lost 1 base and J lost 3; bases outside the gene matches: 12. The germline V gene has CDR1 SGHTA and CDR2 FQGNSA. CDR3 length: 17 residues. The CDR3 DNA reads TGTGCCAGCAGCTTAGTGTCGGCGGGACTAACGTACTACGAGCAGTACTTC. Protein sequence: CASSLVSAGLTYYEQYF.

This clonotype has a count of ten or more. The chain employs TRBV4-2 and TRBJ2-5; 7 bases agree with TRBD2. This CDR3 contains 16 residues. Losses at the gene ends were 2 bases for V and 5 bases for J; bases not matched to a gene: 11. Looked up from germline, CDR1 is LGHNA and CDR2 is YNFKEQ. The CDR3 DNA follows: TGTGCCAGCAGCCAATCTTCCGGGACTACCACGGAGACCCAGTACTTC. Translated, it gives CASSQSSGTTTETQYF.

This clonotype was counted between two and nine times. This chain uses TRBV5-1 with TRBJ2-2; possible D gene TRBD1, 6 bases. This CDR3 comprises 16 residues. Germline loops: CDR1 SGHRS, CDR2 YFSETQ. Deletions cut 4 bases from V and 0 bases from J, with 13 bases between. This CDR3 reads CASSVWPGANTGELFF. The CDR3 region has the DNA TGCGCCAGCAGCGTGTGGCCAGGGGCGAACACCGGGGAGCTGTTTTTT.

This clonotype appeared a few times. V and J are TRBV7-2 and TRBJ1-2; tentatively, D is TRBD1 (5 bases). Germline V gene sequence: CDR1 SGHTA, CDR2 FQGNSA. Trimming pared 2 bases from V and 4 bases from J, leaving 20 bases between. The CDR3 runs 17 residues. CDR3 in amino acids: CASSLPLRGKPSYGYTF. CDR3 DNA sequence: TGTGCCAGCAGCTTACCCCTTAGGGGAAAGCCCTCCTATGGCTACACCTTC.

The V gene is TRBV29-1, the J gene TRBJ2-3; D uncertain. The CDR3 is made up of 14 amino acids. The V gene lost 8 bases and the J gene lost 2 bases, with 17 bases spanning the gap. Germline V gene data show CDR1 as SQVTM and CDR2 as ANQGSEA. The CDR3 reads CSLQLIGLTDTQYF. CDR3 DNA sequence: TGCAGCCTGCAATTGATCGGGCTCACAGATACGCAGTATTTT.

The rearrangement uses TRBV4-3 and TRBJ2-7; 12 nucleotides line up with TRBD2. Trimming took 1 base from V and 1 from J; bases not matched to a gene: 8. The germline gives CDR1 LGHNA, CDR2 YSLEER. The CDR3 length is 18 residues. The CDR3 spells CASSQGYGTSGPSYEQYF. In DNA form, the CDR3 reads TGCGCCAGCAGCCAAGGCTACGGGACTAGCGGGCCATCCTACGAGCAGTACTTC.

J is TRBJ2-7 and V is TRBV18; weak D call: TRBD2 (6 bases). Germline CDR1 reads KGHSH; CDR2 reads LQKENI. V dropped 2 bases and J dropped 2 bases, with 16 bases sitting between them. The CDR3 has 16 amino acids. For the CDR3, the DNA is TGTGCCAGCTCACCAATCTCCGGGACTGGGACCTACGAGCAGTACTTC. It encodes CASSPISGTGTYEQYF.

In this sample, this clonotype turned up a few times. The CDR3 loop is CASSMGAGAMTYNEQFF. CDR3 nucleotides: TGTGCCAGCAGCATGGGGGCCGGCGCGATGACCTACAATGAGCAGTTCTTC. J is TRBJ2-1 and V is TRBV25-1, with TRBD1 as a possible D gene (6 bases). Germline V lookup: CDR1 MGHDK, CDR2 SYGVNS. This CDR3 is 17 amino acids long. Trimming cost V 6 bases and J 2 bases, with 20 bases left between them.

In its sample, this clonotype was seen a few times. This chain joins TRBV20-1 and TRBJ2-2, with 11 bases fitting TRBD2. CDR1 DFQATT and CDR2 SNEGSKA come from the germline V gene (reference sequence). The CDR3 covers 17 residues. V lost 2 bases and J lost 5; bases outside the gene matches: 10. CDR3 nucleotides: TGCAGTGCTAGACGGCTAGCGGGAGGCCTGGTGACCGGGGAGCTGTTTTTT. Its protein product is CSARRLAGGLVTGELFF.

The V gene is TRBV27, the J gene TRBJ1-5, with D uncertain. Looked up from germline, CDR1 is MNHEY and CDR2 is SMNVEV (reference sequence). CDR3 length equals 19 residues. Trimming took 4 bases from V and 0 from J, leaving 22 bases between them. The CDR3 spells CASSSVRSGWSGSNQPQHF. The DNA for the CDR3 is TGTGCCAGCAGTTCAGTGCGATCGGGGTGGAGTGGTAGCAATCAGCCCCAGCATTTT.

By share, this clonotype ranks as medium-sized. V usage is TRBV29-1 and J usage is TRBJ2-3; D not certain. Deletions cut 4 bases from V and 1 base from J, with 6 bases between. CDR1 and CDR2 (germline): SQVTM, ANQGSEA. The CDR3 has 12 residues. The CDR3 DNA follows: TGCAGCGTTGTCCTGGGCACAGATACGCAGTATTTT. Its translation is CSVVLGTDTQYF.

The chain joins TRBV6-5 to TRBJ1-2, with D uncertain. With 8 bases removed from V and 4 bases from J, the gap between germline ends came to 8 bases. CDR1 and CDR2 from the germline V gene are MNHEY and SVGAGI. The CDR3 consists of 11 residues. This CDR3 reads CASWQIYGYTF. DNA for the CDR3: TGTGCCAGCTGGCAGATCTATGGCTACACCTTC.

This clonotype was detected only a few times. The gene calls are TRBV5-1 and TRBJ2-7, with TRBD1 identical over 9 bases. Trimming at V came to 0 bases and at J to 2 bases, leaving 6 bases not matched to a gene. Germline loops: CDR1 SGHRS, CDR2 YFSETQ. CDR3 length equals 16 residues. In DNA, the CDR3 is TGCGCCAGCAGCTTGGGACAGGGGGGGGTTACCTACGAGCAGTACTTC. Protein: CASSLGQGGVTYEQYF.

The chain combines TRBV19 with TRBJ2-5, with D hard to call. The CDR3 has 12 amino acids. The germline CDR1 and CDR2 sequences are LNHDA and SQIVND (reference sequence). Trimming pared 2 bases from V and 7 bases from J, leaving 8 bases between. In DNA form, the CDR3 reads TGTGCCAGTAGTATACTCCTTGGGACCCAGTACTTC. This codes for CASSILLGTQYF.

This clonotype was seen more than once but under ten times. This CDR3 is CASSLDTGSLVDTQYF. CDR3 sequence (DNA): TGTGCCAGCAGCCTCGATACTGGGTCTCTTGTAGATACGCAGTATTTT. The V call is TRBV7-8, the J call TRBJ2-3; D is ambiguous. In germline, CDR1 is SGHVS, CDR2 FQNEAQ. The CDR3 length is 16 residues. The V gene lost 5 bases and the J gene lost 5 bases, with 20 bases spanning the gap.

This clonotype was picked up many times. Here the CDR3 DNA reads TGTGCCAGCAGCTTGGCAGGACACAATGAGCAGTTCTTC. This encodes CASSLAGHNEQFF. The rearrangement links TRBV5-5 to TRBJ2-1; D unresolved. The ends were cut back, 0 bases at V and 5 bases at J, with 6 bases in the middle. Germline lookup yields CDR1 SGHKS and CDR2 YYEKEE (reference sequence). This CDR3 region has 13 residues.

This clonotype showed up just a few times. CDR3 sequence (DNA): TGTGCCACCAGCAGAGTTCCGGGCCAGCCCCAGCATTTT. Its translation: CATSRVPGQPQHF. The chain carries TRBV15 and TRBJ1-5; D uncertain. Germline V lookup: CDR1 LNHNV, CDR2 YYDKDF (reference sequence). V lost 1 base, J lost 7 bases, and 8 bases lay in between. The CDR3 contains 13 residues.

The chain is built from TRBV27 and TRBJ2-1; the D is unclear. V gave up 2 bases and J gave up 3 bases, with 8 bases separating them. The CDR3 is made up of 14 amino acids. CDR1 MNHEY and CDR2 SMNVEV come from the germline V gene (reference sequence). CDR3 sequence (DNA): TGTGCCAGCAGTTTAGGGCTCTTCTACAATGAGCAGTTCTTC. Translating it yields CASSLGLFYNEQFF.

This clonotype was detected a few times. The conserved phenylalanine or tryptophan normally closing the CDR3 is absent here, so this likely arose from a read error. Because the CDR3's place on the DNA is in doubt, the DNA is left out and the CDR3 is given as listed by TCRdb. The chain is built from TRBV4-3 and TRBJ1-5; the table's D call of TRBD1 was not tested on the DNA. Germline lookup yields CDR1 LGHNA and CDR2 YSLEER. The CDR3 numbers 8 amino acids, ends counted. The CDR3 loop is CASSPAGT.